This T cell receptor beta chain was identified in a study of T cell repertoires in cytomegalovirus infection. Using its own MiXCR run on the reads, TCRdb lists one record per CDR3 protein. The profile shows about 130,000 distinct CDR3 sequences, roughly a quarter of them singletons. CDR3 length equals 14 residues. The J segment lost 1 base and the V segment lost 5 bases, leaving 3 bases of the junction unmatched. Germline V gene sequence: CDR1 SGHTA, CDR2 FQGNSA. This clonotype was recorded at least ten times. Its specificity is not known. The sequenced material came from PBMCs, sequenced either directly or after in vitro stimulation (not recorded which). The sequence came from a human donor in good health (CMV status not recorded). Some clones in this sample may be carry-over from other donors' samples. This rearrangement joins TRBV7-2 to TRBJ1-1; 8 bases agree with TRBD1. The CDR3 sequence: CASSPDRGNTEAFF. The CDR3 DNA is TGTGCCAGCAGCCCCGACAGGGGGAACACTGAAGCTTTCTTT.